This T cell receptor (beta chain) was identified in a study of blood T cell repertoires in COVID-19. CDR3 length: 16 amino acids. Germline CDR1 is SGHRS and CDR2 is YFSETQ. V lost 6 bases, J lost 0 bases, and 5 bases stayed unmatched. Produced via immunoSEQ multiplex PCR; TCRdb's table is partial and in-frame only. Altogether some 200,000 clones are present, around 85% being singletons, with the ten largest covering roughly 8.2%. The sequencing input was peripheral blood. This sequence joins TRBV5-1 and TRBJ2-3; 12 nucleotides agree with TRBD2. The origin of this receptor is an older woman with acute or convalescent COVID-19. Here the CDR3 DNA reads TGCGCCAGCACGCAAGGACTAGCGGGAAGCACAGATACGCAGTATTTT. Its translation is CASTQGLAGSTDTQYF. The variable domain in full, with the rest retrieved from reference TRBV5-1 and TRBJ2-3, is KAGVTQTPRYLIKTRGQQVTLSCSPISGHRSVSWYQQTPGQGLQFLFEYFSETQRNKGNFPGRFSGRQFSNSRSEMNVSTLELGDSALYLCASTQGLAGSTDTQYFGPGTRLTVL.